The 31 T cell receptor beta chains below were found in one sample sequenced in a study of T cell responses to AZD1222 COVID-19 vaccine (dated by TCRdb to 2020 to 2022). The intended sense of this specimen's time point label: baseline before first vaccination. The method behind the library was the immunoSEQ multiplex PCR assay. The clones in this table, taken by TCRdb from immuneACCESS, are in-frame only. Not every clone is retained; where verified, under half of the shortfall comes from an unresolved V gene, and the cause of the rest is unknown. Here the sample has over 150,000 clones; about 88% occur a single time. The ten biggest clones cover 2.5% to 4% of the sample. Specimen: peripheral blood, collected on day 0 of AZD1222 vaccination. The receptors shown here come from an adult in good health.

J is TRBJ1-5 and V is TRBV6-5; 7 bases fit TRBD1. This CDR3 spans 14 amino acids. With 4 bases clipped from V and 6 bases from J, the junction kept 6 bases outside the gene matches. Germline CDR1 is MNHEY and CDR2 is SVGAGI. CDR3 nucleotides: TGTGCCAGCAGTTCCCAGGGGGTTTCTCAGCCCCAGCATTTT. Translation: CASSSQGVSQPQHF.

The chain recombines TRBV5-1 with TRBJ1-1; 8 nucleotides match TRBD1. The CDR3 is 14 amino acids. V lost 4 bases, J lost 0 bases, and 2 bases stayed unmatched. The V gene's germline CDR1 is SGHRS and CDR2 YFSETQ. The CDR3 nucleotides are TGCGCCAGCAGCATACAGGGGGTGAACACTGAAGCTTTCTTT. Its protein product is CASSIQGVNTEAFF.

The chain recombines TRBV29-1 with TRBJ1-4; a weak D match, TRBD1 (5 bases). The V end was cut by 0 bases, the J end by 8 bases, with 19 bases between. The length of the CDR3 is 16 residues. The germline V gene has CDR1 SQVTM and CDR2 ANQGSEA. CDR3 sequence: CSVEDRGAAFGEKLFF. The CDR3, as DNA: TGCAGCGTTGAAGATCGCGGGGCCGCGTTTGGGGAAAAACTGTTTTTT.

The chain is built from TRBV6-5 and TRBJ1-2; 8 nucleotides match TRBD1. V was pared by 7 bases and J by 7 bases, with 11 bases of the junction left unmatched. The CDR3 length is 14 residues. CDR1 and CDR2 (germline): MNHEY, SVGAGI. CDR3: CASNKQGGLGGYTF. The CDR3 bases are TGTGCCAGCAATAAACAGGGGGGACTTGGTGGCTACACCTTC.

The J gene is TRBJ2-7, the V gene TRBV10-3, with D unclear. Trimming stripped 3 bases from V and 3 bases from J, with 6 bases between. The CDR3 extends over 12 amino acids. CDR1 is ENHRY, CDR2 SYGVKD, per germline. The CDR3 sequence is CAISDKDYEQYF. CDR3 nucleotide sequence: TGTGCCATCAGTGATAAGGACTACGAGCAGTACTTC.

This chain joins TRBV2 and TRBJ1-2; D gene ambiguous. Germline V gene data show CDR1 as SNHLY and CDR2 as FYNNEI. Trimming shortened V by 5 bases and J by 0 bases, and 7 bases separated the two germline ends. The length of the CDR3 is 13 residues. DNA for the CDR3: TGTGCCAGCAGTTGGGATACTAACTATGGCTACACCTTC. Its translation: CASSWDTNYGYTF.

The V and J genes are TRBV12-3 or TRBV12-4 and TRBJ1-1; 7 nucleotides match TRBD1. The CDR3 length is 13 residues. V lost 6 bases, J lost 4 bases, and 5 bases stayed unmatched. This chain's CDR3 is CASRRQGTTEAFF. CDR3 nucleotide sequence: TGTGCCAGCAGGAGACAGGGTACCACTGAAGCTTTCTTT.

CDR3 protein: CASRGTGGEAFF. The CDR3 DNA reads as TGTGCCAGCAGAGGGACAGGGGGTGAAGCTTTCTTT. The V gene is TRBV6-5, the J gene TRBJ1-1, with 11 bases that match TRBD1. V shed 6 bases, J shed 7 bases, and the junction held 1 base outside the gene matches. Germline V gene sequence: CDR1 MNHEY, CDR2 SVGAGI. The CDR3 has 12 residues.

This chain links TRBV11-3 with TRBJ1-5; D gene ambiguous. This CDR3 has 17 residues. V was shortened by 5 bases and J by 3 bases, with 20 bases between the two germline ends. Germline V gene data show CDR1 as SGHNT and CDR2 as YENEEA. CDR3 DNA sequence: TGTGCCAGCAGCCTCCCTTCCGTCAGGCCCAACAATCAGCCCCAGCATTTT. It yields the protein CASSLPSVRPNNQPQHF.

This chain uses TRBV5-4 with TRBJ1-1, with D uncertain. Germline CDR1 reads SGHNT; CDR2 reads YYREEE (reference sequence). This CDR3 region has 15 residues. The V end lost 0 bases, the J end lost 1 base, and 10 bases lay between the germline ends. The CDR3 here is CASSLEGLRNTEAFF. The CDR3 DNA reads as TGTGCCAGCAGCTTGGAAGGTTTGCGGAACACTGAAGCTTTCTTT.

The rearrangement links TRBV6-8 to TRBJ2-1, with 9 bases lining up with TRBD2. The V segment lost 5 bases and the J segment 4 bases; nucleotides outside the gene matches: 18. The CDR3 loop spans 19 amino acids. CDR1 is MNHGY, CDR2 SAAAGT, per germline. The CDR3 region has the DNA TGTGCCAGCAGTCGGGAGGGGGGAGCGGGGGGCGATTTTTACAATGAGCAGTTCTTC. Translation: CASSREGGAGGDFYNEQFF.

DNA of the CDR3: TGTGCCAGCAGTTTGCAGGGGACTAATGAAAAACTGTTTTTT. Protein sequence: CASSLQGTNEKLFF. V is TRBV27 and J is TRBJ1-4; the D gene is possibly TRBD1 (6 bases). This CDR3 region has 14 residues. Trimming removed 3 bases from V and 2 bases from J, with 7 bases in between. Germline V CDR1 and CDR2: MNHEY, SMNVEV (reference sequence).

The J gene is TRBJ2-7, the V gene TRBV7-2; 8 bases fit TRBD2. The CDR3 contains 15 residues. V shed 2 bases, J shed 0 bases, and the junction held 3 bases outside the gene matches. Germline CDR1 is SGHTA and CDR2 is FQGNSA. The CDR3 protein is CASSLSSGSSYEQYF. The CDR3, as DNA: TGTGCCAGCAGCTTATCTAGCGGGTCCTCCTACGAGCAGTACTTC.

To note about this clone: The same CDR3 can be traced to other DNA sequences in this sample. The chain joins TRBV6-2 or TRBV6-3 to TRBJ2-7; 7 bases line up with TRBD2. Unmatched junction bases numbered 5, after V lost 2 bases and J lost 4 bases. The CDR3 is 14 amino acids. CDR1 is MNHEY, CDR2 SVGEGT, per germline. CDR3 amino acids: CASSYVGGSYEQYF. CDR3 DNA sequence: TGTGCCAGCAGTTACGTCGGGGGGTCGTACGAGCAGTACTTC.

V is TRBV3-1 (or the pseudogene TRBV3-2) and J is TRBJ1-1; D unclear. The CDR3 sequence is 17 residues long. Between the trimmed V and J ends, which lost 1 base and 3 bases, there was a span of 18 bases. Germline V gene data show CDR1 as LGHDT and CDR2 as YNNKEL (reference sequence). The CDR3 coding sequence is TGTGCCAGCAGCCAAGTTTTACGGGTCCCCGTGGACACTGAAGCTTTCTTT. Protein product: CASSQVLRVPVDTEAFF.

In its sample, this clone was seen once. CDR3 DNA sequence: TGTGCCAGCAGCGTAACAACAACCACAGATACGCAGTATTTT. The encoded protein is CASSVTTTTDTQYF. V usage is TRBV4-2 and J usage is TRBJ2-3; D is ambiguous. The CDR3 spans 14 residues. Germline V gene data show CDR1 as LGHNA and CDR2 as YNFKEQ. Trimming left V 5 bases short and J 2 bases short, with 11 bases between.

This clone is a singleton in its sample. The chain recombines TRBV10-2 with TRBJ2-2; 7 bases line up with TRBD2. This CDR3 contains 16 residues. With V trimmed by 3 bases and J by 1 base, 5 bases remained unmatched. Germline CDR1 and CDR2: WSHSY and SAAADI. CDR3 sequence reads: CASSDLGGRNTGELFF. DNA of the CDR3: TGCGCCAGCAGTGACCTTGGCGGGAGGAACACCGGGGAGCTGTTTTTT.

This sequence joins TRBV3-1 (or the pseudogene TRBV3-2) and TRBJ1-2; D unresolved. With 9 bases removed from V and 3 bases from J, the gap between germline ends came to 17 bases. CDR1 and CDR2 from the germline V gene are LGHDT and YNNKEL (reference sequence). CDR3 length: 14 residues. This CDR3 is CARPPQGRHYGYTF. As DNA, the CDR3 is TGTGCCAGACCCCCCCAAGGCCGGCACTATGGCTACACCTTC.

The gene calls are TRBV27 and TRBJ2-4; possibly TRBD1 for D (5 bases). V lost 0 bases to trimming and J lost 3 bases, with 6 bases between them. The CDR3 length is 14 residues. Germline CDR1 MNHEY, CDR2 SMNVEV (reference sequence). For the CDR3, the DNA is TGTGCCAGCAGTTTATCAGGGGTCAAAAACATTCAGTACTTC. This encodes CASSLSGVKNIQYF.

The gene calls are TRBV6-5 and TRBJ1-1; D gene unclear. Germline assignment: CDR1 MNHEY and CDR2 SVGAGI. CDR3 length equals 14 residues. Deletions cut 6 bases from V and 0 bases from J, with 11 bases between. Here the CDR3 DNA reads TGTGCCAGCAGCGCTGGACGGATGAACACTGAAGCTTTCTTT. It codes for CASSAGRMNTEAFF.

This chain connects TRBV4-2 to TRBJ2-6, with D possibly being TRBD2 (5 bases). Germline values: CDR1 LGHNA, CDR2 YNFKEQ. CDR3 length equals 16 residues. V gave up 4 bases and J gave up 2 bases, with 12 bases separating them. The CDR3 here is CASSLITGTGANVLTF. The CDR3 nucleotides read TGTGCCAGCAGCCTTATAACCGGGACTGGGGCCAACGTCCTGACTTTC.

This chain links TRBV18 with TRBJ1-1; 8 bases line up with TRBD1. Trimming removed 3 bases from V and 11 bases from J; junction bases left unmatched: 5. From germline, CDR1 is KGHSH and CDR2 LQKENI. This CDR3 contains 12 residues. CDR3 region: CASSPDRGRAFF. The CDR3, as DNA: TGTGCCAGCTCACCCGACAGGGGTCGGGCTTTCTTT.

The chain is built from TRBV19 and TRBJ2-1; a possible D gene is TRBD1 (6 bases). The CDR3 loop spans 13 amino acids. The germline gives CDR1 LNHDA, CDR2 SQIVND (reference sequence). V was clipped by 5 bases and J by 4 bases, with 9 bases between them. For the CDR3, the DNA is TGTGCCAGTAGTGTCGGGACATACAATGAGCAGTTCTTC. Encoded protein: CASSVGTYNEQFF.

The CDR3 loop reads CASSQDSGGSGNTIYF. CDR3 nucleotides: TGCGCCAGCAGCCAAGATTCGGGGGGGTCGGGAAACACCATATATTTT. V usage is TRBV4-3 and J usage is TRBJ1-3; perhaps TRBD1 as D (5 bases). V lost 0 bases to trimming and J lost 4 bases, with 13 bases between them. The germline CDR1 and CDR2 sequences are LGHNA and YSLEER. There are 16 residues in the CDR3.

The V gene is TRBV19, the J gene TRBJ2-7; D gene ambiguous. V dropped 1 base and J dropped 2 bases, with 9 bases sitting between them. The CDR3 is made up of 14 amino acids. Germline V CDR1 and CDR2: LNHDA, SQIVND (reference sequence). CDR3 sequence reads: CASSIAPGAYEQYF. DNA of the CDR3: TGTGCCAGTAGTATAGCCCCAGGAGCCTACGAGCAGTACTTC.

The CDR3 DNA follows: TGTGCCAGACCCCATCCGCAGTACTTC. Protein sequence: CARPHPQYF. The rearrangement links TRBV27 to TRBJ2-7, with no clear D. CDR1 and CDR2 (germline): MNHEY, SMNVEV (reference sequence). The CDR3 totals 9 residues. V gave up 9 bases and J gave up 9 bases, with 9 bases separating them.

The chain carries TRBV6-5 and TRBJ1-1; 7 nucleotides match TRBD1. The trim removed 11 bases at V and 4 bases at J, leaving 7 bases unmatched. Germline V gene data show CDR1 as MNHEY and CDR2 as SVGAGI. CDR3 length: 12 amino acids. CDR3 residues: CAAEAGGTEAFF. The CDR3 region has the DNA TGTGCCGCGGAGGCAGGGGGCACTGAAGCTTTCTTT.

The rearrangement uses TRBV3-1 (or the pseudogene TRBV3-2) and TRBJ1-2, with a weak D call TRBD1 (6 bases). The CDR3 consists of 13 residues. V was shortened by 1 base and J by 7 bases, with 10 bases between the two germline ends. CDR1 LGHDT and CDR2 YNNKEL come from the germline V gene (reference sequence). This CDR3 is CASSQGGAGGYTF. In nucleotides, the CDR3 is TGTGCCAGCAGCCAAGGGGGGGCGGGTGGCTACACCTTC.

The chain is built from TRBV19 and TRBJ1-1, with 7 bases aligning to TRBD1. The germline V gene has CDR1 LNHDA and CDR2 SQIVND (reference sequence). Trimming took 5 bases from V and 1 from J; bases not matched to a gene: 4. The CDR3 length is 14 residues. CDR3 DNA: TGTGCCAGTAGTGCGGGACAGTGGAACACTGAAGCTTTCTTT. Its translation is CASSAGQWNTEAFF.

This clone was seen a single time. The rearrangement joins TRBV19 to TRBJ1-5; 11 bases are a match to TRBD1. Germline V gives CDR1 LNHDA, CDR2 SQIVND (reference sequence). J gave up 4 bases and V 10 bases, and 12 bases lay outside the gene matches. CDR3 size: 16 residues. The CDR3: CATSPVGQGANQPQHF. The DNA for the CDR3 is TGTGCCACTTCCCCCGTCGGACAGGGGGCGAATCAGCCCCAGCATTTT.

The V and J genes are TRBV18 and TRBJ1-2, with unresolved D. The germline V and J ends were trimmed by 1 base and 8 bases, with 8 bases remaining between them. Germline CDR1 and CDR2: KGHSH and LQKENI. This CDR3 has 12 residues. The DNA of the CDR3 is TGTGCCAGCTCACCACGCGAGGGCGGCTACACCTTC. Translation gives CASSPREGGYTF.